The source of this T cell receptor (beta chain) is a study of cytomegalovirus exposure and HLA in healthy donors. Looking at the study overall: Researchers found that approximately 80% of almost 400 genotyped donors fell within the Caucasian-associated ancestry cluster.

The germline gives CDR1 MDHEN, CDR2 SYDVKM. Trimming stripped 6 bases from V and 8 bases from J, with 10 bases between. There are 11 residues in the CDR3. Researchers ran the PCR with 60 Vbeta and 13 Jbeta primers. The table came from immunoSEQ multiplex PCR; TCRdb's copy has only in-frame clones and leaves some out. The repertoire has some 99,000 clones, 81% of them found once; the top ten carry 2.2%. There were likely unrecorded immune exposures, though donors were nominally healthy when sampled. The source is a woman in her 30s in good health and CMV-seronegative. V gene TRBV28 combines with J gene TRBJ1-1; D may be TRBD1 (5 bases). The sequencing sample was made of PBMCs. The chain's CDR3 is CASRLQAEAFF. The CDR3 DNA follows: TGTGCCAGCAGGCTACAGGCAGAAGCTTTCTTT.